This TCR beta chain was profiled in a study of blood T cell repertoires in COVID-19 (dated by TCRdb to 2018 to 2020). In the study overall: The collaborator samples originated in the United States, Italy and Spain and spanned the acute and convalescent phases of COVID-19. The prospective study material was composed of cDNA or gDNA derived from T cells, B-cell-depleted T cells, or PBMCs. The dataset comprised deeply sampled blood TCRbeta repertoires from subjects exposed to, actively infected with, or recovered from COVID-19. The repertoires were released in a freely available public database intended as a resource for research on the immune response to SARS-CoV-2. Samples came from the ongoing ImmuneRACE study (first 160 participants) plus 1,254 subjects from 6 global collaborators. A de-identified subject ID, COVID-19 status, age in years and sex were almost always included in the sample metadata. HLA class I and class II types, where available, came from metadata supplied by the sample provider rather than from assay-based typing.

Whole blood was collected in K2EDTA tubes by collaborating institutions according to the institutions' own protocols. Collaborator samples were shipped for TCRbeta analysis as frozen whole blood, isolated PBMCs, or DNA extracted from either sample type. In the germline V gene, CDR1 corresponds to SGHDN and CDR2 to FVKESK. V and J lose 1 base and 7 bases, and a span of 13 bases separates them. Taken from cysteine to phenylalanine, the CDR3 has 14 residues. Left in the record is the CDR3 DNA by itself, 42 bases read in frame from the first base. Turning to this clone: This clone's antigen is unknown. Base quality data are lacking; no much larger clone is found one base away.

TCRbeta CDR3 regions were amplified from genomic DNA using the immunoSEQ Assay, a bias-controlled multiplex PCR. On the study's bioinformatics: The number of nucleated cells in each sample was estimated by amplification of reference gene primers within the assay. Sequence reads were collapsed and filtered to measure the absolute abundance of every unique TCRbeta CDR3 rearrangement. For each sample, productive Simpson clonality was calculated as the square root of Simpson's diversity index over productive rearrangements. This is the immuneACCESS table as TCRdb keeps it, with only in-frame sequences that have V and J called. A part of the clones is gone; compared with another copy, unresolved V genes explain less than half, and the rest is unexplained. The V and J calls and clone size were taken over from that table, and D and trimming were inferred from the DNA. Recorded for this sample are roughly 250,000 clones; 80% to 90% of them occurred a single time. Together, the top ten hold around 0.84% of the sample.

Paper-wide results and their limitations: Clinical and demographic metadata were provided uncurated, with the amount varying by source and participant.

The TCR sequence derives from a man aged 25-45 years with acute or convalescent COVID-19. Input material: peripheral blood. The chain employs TRBV14 and TRBJ1-2; the D gene is unclear. The CDR3 protein sequence reads: CASSQVMGSFGYTF. The sequenced DNA: TGTGCCAGCAGCCAAGTGATGGGGAGCTTTGGCTACACCTTC.